Below are 6 T cell receptor beta chains sequenced from a single sample in a study. TCRdb used MiXCR to reprocess the 5' RACE reads, holding one entry per CDR3 protein. The sample has 2,500 to 3,000 distinct CDR3 sequences, 6.5% to 7% seen once. Sequenced: total memory T cells from blood PBMCs. Subset given: transitional memory CD4+ T cells. The origin of the receptors is a female donor with HIV.

By share, this clonotype counts as large. The chain combines TRBV10-1 with TRBJ1-5, with D perhaps TRBD1 (6 bases). There are 14 residues in the CDR3. Germline CDR1 reads WNHNN; CDR2 reads SYGVQD (reference sequence). Trimming removed 0 bases at V and 6 bases at J, with 9 bases between. The CDR3 protein is CASSESWTVQPQHF. The CDR3 DNA reads as TGCGCCAGCAGTGAGTCCTGGACAGTTCAGCCCCAGCATTTT.

The rearrangement uses TRBV6-2 or TRBV6-3 and TRBJ1-1, with TRBD1 identical over 9 bases. Germline CDR1 reads MNHEY; CDR2 reads SVGEGT. Trimming removed 2 bases from V and 2 bases from J; junction bases left unmatched: 27. The CDR3 spans 23 residues. The CDR3 nucleotides are TGTGCCAGCAGTTACCGGGGGCAGAGGGACAGGGAGGGTTATGGTAGGGGTAACACTGAAGCTTTCTTT. The encoded protein is CASSYRGQRDREGYGRGNTEAFF.

This chain links TRBV3-1 with TRBJ1-2; no firm D call. The germline V gene has CDR1 LGHDT and CDR2 YNNKEL (reference sequence). V dropped 0 bases and J dropped 4 bases, with 12 bases sitting between them. The CDR3 totals 15 residues. CDR3 sequence reads: CASSQDLGFTYGYTF. As DNA, the CDR3 is TGTGCCAGCAGCCAAGATTTAGGGTTTACCTATGGCTACACCTTC.

This clonotype occurred a few times. The chain employs TRBV4-1 and TRBJ1-1; no clear D gene. V shed 0 bases and J shed 0 bases, with 14 bases lying between them. Germline V lookup: CDR1 MGHRA, CDR2 YSYEKL. This CDR3 region has 17 residues. The CDR3 DNA reads TGCGCCAGCAGCCAAGATATGAAACAAACTATGAACACTGAAGCTTTCTTT. Amino acids: CASSQDMKQTMNTEAFF.

In this sample, this clonotype turned up a few times. This chain connects TRBV10-3 to TRBJ2-3, with TRBD1 matching over 9 bases. Germline CDR1 is ENHRY and CDR2 is SYGVKD. V lost 3 bases and J lost 3; bases outside the gene matches: 10. The CDR3 is 17 residues long. The CDR3 loop reads CAISEGTGIPRTDTQYF. The CDR3 DNA sequence: TGTGCCATCAGTGAAGGGACAGGGATTCCAAGGACAGATACGCAGTATTTT.

This clonotype is medium-sized in the sample. V usage is TRBV29-1 and J usage is TRBJ1-2; 9 bases are shared with TRBD1. Germline V gene sequence: CDR1 SQVTM, CDR2 ANQGSEA. The length of the CDR3 is 14 residues. V shed 5 bases and J 4 bases; nucleotides not matched to a gene: 8. CDR3 sequence: CSVTSGTGSYGYTF. In nucleotides, the CDR3 is TGCAGCGTTACCTCCGGGACAGGGAGCTATGGCTACACCTTC.